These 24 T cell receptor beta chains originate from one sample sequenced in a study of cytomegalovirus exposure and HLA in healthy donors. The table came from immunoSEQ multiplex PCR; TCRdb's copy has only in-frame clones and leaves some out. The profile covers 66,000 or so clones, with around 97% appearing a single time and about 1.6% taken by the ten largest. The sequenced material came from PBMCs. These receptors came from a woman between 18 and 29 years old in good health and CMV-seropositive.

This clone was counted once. The CDR3 bases are TGTGCCAGCTGCGCGGAGGGCACAGATACGCAGTATTTT. This sequence encodes CASCAEGTDTQYF. The chain links TRBV5-4 to TRBJ2-3; D might be TRBD2 (5 bases). Trimming removed 7 bases from V and 1 base from J, with 10 bases in between. CDR3 length: 13 residues. Germline values: CDR1 SGHNT, CDR2 YYREEE (reference sequence).

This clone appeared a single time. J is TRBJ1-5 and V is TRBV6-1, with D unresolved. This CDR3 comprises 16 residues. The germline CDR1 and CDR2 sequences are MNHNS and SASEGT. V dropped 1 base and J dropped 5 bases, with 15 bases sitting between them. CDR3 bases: TGTGCCAGCAGTGAAGAATTGGGTAGGGAGGATCAGCCCCAGCATTTT. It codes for CASSEELGREDQPQHF.

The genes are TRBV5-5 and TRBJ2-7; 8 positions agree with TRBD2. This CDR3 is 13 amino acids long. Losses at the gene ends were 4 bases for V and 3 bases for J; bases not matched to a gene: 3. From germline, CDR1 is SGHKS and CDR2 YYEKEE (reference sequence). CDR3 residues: CASSPLADYEQYF. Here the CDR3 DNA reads TGTGCCAGCAGCCCACTAGCGGACTACGAGCAGTACTTC.

The CDR3 DNA is TGTGCCAGTAGGGCAGGGGGCTATGGCTACACCTTC. Translation: CASRAGGYGYTF. The rearrangement links TRBV19 to TRBJ1-2; TRBD1 aligns across 7 bases. V trimming: 6 bases; J trimming: 4 bases; junction bases outside the gene matches: 2. Germline CDR1 reads LNHDA; CDR2 reads SQIVND (reference sequence). This CDR3 has 12 amino acids.

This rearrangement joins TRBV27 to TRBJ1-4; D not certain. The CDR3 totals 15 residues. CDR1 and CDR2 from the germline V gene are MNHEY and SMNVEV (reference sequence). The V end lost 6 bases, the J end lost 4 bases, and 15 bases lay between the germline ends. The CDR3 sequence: CASRPRRRLNEKLFF. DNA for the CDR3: TGTGCCAGCAGACCTCGACGGAGACTTAATGAAAAACTGTTTTTT.

Here the CDR3 DNA reads TGTGCCAGCAGTTTATACACAGGGCAAGGTCAGCCCCAGCATTTT. Residues: CASSLYTGQGQPQHF. The rearrangement joins TRBV28 to TRBJ1-5, with D possibly TRBD1 on 6 matching bases. The CDR3 covers 15 residues. V dropped 1 base and J dropped 6 bases, with 13 bases sitting between them. Germline V gives CDR1 MDHEN, CDR2 SYDVKM.

CDR3 sequence (DNA): TGTGCCAGTAGTATGGGGGGGTATCAAGAGACCCAGTACTTC. The encoded protein is CASSMGGYQETQYF. The chain carries TRBV19 and TRBJ2-5; 7 nucleotides line up with TRBD2. The CDR3 consists of 14 residues. CDR1 LNHDA and CDR2 SQIVND come from the germline V gene (reference sequence). V was clipped by 3 bases and J by 2 bases; unmatched bases: 3.

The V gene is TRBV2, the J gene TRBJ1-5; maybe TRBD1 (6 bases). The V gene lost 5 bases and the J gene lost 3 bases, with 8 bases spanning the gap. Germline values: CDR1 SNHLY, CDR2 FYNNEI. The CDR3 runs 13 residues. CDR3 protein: CASSRQVNQPQHF. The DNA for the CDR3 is TGTGCCAGCAGTCGACAGGTCAATCAGCCCCAGCATTTT.

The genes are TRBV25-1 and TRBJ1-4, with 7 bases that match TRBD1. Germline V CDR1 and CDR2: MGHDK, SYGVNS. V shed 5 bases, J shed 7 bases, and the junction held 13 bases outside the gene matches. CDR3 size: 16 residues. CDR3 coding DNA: TGTGCCAGCAGTTGGGGTCTGACAGGGTCCAGTGAAAAACTGTTTTTT. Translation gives CASSWGLTGSSEKLFF.

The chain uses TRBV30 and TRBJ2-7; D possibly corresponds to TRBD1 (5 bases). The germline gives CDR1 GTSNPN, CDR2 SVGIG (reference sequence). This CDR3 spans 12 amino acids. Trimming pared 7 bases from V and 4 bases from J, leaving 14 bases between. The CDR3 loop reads CASSSGRYEQYF. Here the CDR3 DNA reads TGTGCCTCCAGTTCAGGGCGGTACGAGCAGTACTTC.

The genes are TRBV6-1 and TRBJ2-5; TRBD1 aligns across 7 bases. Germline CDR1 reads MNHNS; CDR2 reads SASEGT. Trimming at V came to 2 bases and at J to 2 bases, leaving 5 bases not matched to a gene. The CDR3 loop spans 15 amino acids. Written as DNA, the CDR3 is TGTGCCAGCAGTGAAAGGGGGCAGGGTCAAGAGACCCAGTACTTC. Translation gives CASSERGQGQETQYF.

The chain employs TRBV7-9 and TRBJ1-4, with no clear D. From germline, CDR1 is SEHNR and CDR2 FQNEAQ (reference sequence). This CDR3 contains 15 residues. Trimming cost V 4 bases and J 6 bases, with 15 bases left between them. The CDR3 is CASSSPKREYEKLFF. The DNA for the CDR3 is TGTGCCAGCAGCTCCCCAAAGAGGGAGTATGAAAAACTGTTTTTT.

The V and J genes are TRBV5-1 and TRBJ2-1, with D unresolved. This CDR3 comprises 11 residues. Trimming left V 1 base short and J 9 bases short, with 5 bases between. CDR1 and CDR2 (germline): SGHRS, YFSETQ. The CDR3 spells CASSLPGEQFF. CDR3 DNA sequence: TGCGCCAGCAGCTTGCCGGGTGAGCAGTTCTTC. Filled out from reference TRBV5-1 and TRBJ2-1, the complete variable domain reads KAGVTQTPRYLIKTRGQQVTLSCSPISGHRSVSWYQQTPGQGLQFLFEYFSETQRNKGNFPGRFSGRQFSNSRSEMNVSTLELGDSALYLCASSLPGEQFFGPGTRLTVL.

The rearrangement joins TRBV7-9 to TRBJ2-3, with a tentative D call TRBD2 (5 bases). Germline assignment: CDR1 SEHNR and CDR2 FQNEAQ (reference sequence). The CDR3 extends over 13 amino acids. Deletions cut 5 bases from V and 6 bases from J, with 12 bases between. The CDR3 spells CASSPRVGDTQYF. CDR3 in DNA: TGTGCCAGCAGCCCGAGGGTTGGGGATACGCAGTATTTT.

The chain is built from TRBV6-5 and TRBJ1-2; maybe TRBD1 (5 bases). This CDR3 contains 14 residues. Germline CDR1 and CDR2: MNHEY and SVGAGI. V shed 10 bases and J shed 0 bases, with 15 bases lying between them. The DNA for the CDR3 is TGTGCCACAGCCGACAGCCTGACTAACTATGGCTACACCTTC. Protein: CATADSLTNYGYTF.

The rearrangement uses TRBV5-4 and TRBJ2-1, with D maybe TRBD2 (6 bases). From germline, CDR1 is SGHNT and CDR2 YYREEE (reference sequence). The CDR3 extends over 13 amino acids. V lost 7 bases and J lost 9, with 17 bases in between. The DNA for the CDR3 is TGTGCCAGCTCCCCCGTGGACGGGAGTGAGCAGTTCTTC. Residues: CASSPVDGSEQFF. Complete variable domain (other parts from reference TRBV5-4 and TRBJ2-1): ETGVTQSPTHLIKTRGQQVTLRCSSQSGHNTVSWYQQALGQGPQFIFQYYREEENGRGNFPPRFSGLQFPNYSSELNVNALELDDSALYLCASSPVDGSEQFFGPGTRLTVL.

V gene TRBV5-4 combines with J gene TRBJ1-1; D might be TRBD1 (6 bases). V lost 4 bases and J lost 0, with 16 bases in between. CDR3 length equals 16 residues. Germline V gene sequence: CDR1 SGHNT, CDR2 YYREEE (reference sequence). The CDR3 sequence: CASSMGGGALNTEAFF. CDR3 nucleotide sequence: TGTGCCAGCAGCATGGGGGGGGGCGCCTTGAACACTGAAGCTTTCTTT. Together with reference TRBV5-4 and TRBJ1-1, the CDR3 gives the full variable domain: ETGVTQSPTHLIKTRGQQVTLRCSSQSGHNTVSWYQQALGQGPQFIFQYYREEENGRGNFPPRFSGLQFPNYSSELNVNALELDDSALYLCASSMGGGALNTEAFFGQGTRLTVV.

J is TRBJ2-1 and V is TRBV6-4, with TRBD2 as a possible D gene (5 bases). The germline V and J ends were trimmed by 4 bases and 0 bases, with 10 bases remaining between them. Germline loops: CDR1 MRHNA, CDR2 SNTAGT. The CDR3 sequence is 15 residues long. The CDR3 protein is CASSGLPSSYNEQFF. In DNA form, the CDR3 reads TGTGCCAGCAGTGGACTACCAAGCTCCTACAATGAGCAGTTCTTC.

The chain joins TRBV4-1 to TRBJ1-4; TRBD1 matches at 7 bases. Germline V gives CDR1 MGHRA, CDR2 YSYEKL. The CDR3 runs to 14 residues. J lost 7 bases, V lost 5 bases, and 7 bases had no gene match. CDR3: CASSFRQGGEKLFF. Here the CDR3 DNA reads TGCGCCAGCAGCTTCAGACAGGGTGGTGAAAAACTGTTTTTT.

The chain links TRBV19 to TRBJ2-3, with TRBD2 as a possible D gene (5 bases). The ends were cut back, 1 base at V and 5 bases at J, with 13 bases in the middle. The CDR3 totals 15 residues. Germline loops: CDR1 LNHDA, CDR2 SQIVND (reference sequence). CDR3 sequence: CASSIGMEVKDTQYF. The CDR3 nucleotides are TGTGCCAGTAGTATAGGAATGGAGGTTAAAGATACGCAGTATTTT. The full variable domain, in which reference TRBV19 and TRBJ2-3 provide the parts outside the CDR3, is DGGITQSPKYLFRKEGQNVTLSCEQNLNHDAMYWYRQDPGQGLRLIYYSQIVNDFQKGDIAEGYSVSREKKESFPLTVTSAQKNPTAFYLCASSIGMEVKDTQYFGPGTRLTVL.

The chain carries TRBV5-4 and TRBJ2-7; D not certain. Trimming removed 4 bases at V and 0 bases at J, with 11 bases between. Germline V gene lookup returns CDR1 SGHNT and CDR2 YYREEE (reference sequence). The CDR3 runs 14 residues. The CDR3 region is CASSHPSGSYEQYF. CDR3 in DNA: TGTGCCAGCAGCCACCCCTCGGGCTCCTACGAGCAGTACTTC.

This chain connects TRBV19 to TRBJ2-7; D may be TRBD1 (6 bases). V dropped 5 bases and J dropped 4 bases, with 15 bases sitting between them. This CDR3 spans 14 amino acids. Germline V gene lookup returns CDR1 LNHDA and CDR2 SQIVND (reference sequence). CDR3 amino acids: CASSVPGTHYEQYF. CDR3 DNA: TGTGCCAGTAGTGTCCCCGGGACACATTACGAGCAGTACTTC.

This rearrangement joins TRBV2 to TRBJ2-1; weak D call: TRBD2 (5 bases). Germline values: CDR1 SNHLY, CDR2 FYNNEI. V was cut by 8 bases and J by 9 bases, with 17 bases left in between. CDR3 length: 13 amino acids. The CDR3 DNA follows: TGTGCCAGCCTTCGGTACGGACTCCTTGAGCAGTTCTTC. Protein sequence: CASLRYGLLEQFF.

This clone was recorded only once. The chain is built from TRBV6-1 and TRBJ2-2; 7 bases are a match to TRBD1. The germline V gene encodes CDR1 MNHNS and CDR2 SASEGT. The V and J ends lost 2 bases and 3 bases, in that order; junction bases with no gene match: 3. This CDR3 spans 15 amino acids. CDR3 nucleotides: TGTGCCAGCAGTGAAACAGGGGTGGACACCGGGGAGCTGTTTTTT. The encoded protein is CASSETGVDTGELFF.